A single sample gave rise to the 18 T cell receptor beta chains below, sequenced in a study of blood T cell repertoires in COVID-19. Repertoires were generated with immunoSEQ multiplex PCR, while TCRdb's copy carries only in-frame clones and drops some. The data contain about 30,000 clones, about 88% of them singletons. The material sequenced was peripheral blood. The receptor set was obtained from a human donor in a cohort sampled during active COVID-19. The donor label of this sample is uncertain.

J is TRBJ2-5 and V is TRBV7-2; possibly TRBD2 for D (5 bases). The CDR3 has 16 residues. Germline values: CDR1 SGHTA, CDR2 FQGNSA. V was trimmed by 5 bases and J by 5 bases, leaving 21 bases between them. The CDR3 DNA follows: TGTGCCAGCAGCGCCGCCGGGCCCTGGAGGCGGGAGACCCAGTACTTC. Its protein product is CASSAAGPWRRETQYF.

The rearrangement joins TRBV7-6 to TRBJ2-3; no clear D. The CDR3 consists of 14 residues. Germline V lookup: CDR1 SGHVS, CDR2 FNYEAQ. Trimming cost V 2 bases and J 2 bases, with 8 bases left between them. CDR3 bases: TGTGCCAGCAGCTTAAGAGACTCCACAGATACGCAGTATTTT. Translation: CASSLRDSTDTQYF. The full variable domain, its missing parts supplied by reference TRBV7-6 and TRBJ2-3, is GAGVSQSPRYKVTKRGQDVALRCDPISGHVSLYWYRQALGQGPEFLTYFNYEAQQDKSGLPNDRFSAERPEGSISTLTIQRTEQRDSAMYRCASSLRDSTDTQYFGPGTRLTVL.

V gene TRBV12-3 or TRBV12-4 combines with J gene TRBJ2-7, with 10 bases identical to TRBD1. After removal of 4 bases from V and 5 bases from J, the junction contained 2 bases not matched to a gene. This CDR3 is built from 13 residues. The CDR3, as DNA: TGTGCCAGCAGTTGGGACAGGGGCGACGAGCAGTACTTC. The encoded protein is CASSWDRGDEQYF.

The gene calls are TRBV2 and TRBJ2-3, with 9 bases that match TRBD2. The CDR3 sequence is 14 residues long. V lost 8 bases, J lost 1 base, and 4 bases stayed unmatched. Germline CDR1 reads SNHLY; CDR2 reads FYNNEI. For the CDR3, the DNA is TGTGCCAGCTCAAGGACTAGCGGCACAGATACGCAGTATTTT. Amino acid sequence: CASSRTSGTDTQYF. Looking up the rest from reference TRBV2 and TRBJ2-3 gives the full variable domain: EPEVTQTPSHQVTQMGQEVILRCVPISNHLYFYWYRQILGQKVEFLVSFYNNEISEKSEIFDDQFSVERPDGSNFTLKIRSTKLEDSAMYFCASSRTSGTDTQYFGPGTRLTVL.

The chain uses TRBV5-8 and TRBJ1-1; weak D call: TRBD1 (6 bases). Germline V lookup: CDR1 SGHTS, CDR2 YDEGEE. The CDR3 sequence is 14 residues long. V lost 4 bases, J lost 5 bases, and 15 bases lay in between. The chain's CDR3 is CASSKVQGRTEAFF. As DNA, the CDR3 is TGTGCCAGCAGCAAAGTACAGGGCCGGACTGAAGCTTTCTTT.

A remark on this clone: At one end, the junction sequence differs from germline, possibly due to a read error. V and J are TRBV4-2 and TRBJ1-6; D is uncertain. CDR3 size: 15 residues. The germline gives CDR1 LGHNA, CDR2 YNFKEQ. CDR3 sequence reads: CASSEEAQSYSPLHF. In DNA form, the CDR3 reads TGTGCCAGCAGCGAAGAGGCTCAGTCGTATTCACCCCTCCACTTT.

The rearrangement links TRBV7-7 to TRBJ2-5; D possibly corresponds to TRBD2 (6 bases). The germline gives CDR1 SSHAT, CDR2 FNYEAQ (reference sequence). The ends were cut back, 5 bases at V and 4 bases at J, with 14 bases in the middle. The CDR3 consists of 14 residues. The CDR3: CASSVGGIGETQYF. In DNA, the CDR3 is TGTGCCAGCAGCGTGGGGGGAATAGGAGAGACCCAGTACTTC.

CDR3 protein: CASAAGMVREQFF. CDR3 DNA: TGTGCTAGTGCCGCCGGGATGGTTCGTGAGCAGTTCTTC. V usage is TRBV12-5 and J usage is TRBJ2-1, with D maybe TRBD2 (5 bases). The germline V gene has CDR1 LGHNT and CDR2 FRNRAP. The CDR3 contains 13 residues. V lost 7 bases to trimming and J lost 9 bases, with 16 bases between them.

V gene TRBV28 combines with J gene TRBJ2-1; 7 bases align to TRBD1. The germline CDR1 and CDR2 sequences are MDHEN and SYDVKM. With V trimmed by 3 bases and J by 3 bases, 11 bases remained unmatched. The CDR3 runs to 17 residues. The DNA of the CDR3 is TGTGCCAGCAGTTTGGTTGTTGGACAGGATTTCTACAATGAGCAGTTCTTC. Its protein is CASSLVVGQDFYNEQFF.

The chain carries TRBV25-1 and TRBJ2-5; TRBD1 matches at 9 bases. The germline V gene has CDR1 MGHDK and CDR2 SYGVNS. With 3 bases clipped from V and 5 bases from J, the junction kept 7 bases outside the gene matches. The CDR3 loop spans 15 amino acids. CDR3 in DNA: TGTGCCAGCAGTGAGCCGACAGGGGGTAAGGAGACCCAGTACTTC. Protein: CASSEPTGGKETQYF. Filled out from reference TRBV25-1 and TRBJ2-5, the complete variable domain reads EADIYQTPRYLVIGTGKKITLECSQTMGHDKMYWYQQDPGMELHLIHYSYGVNSTEKGDLSSESTVSRIRTEHFPLTLESARPSHTSQYLCASSEPTGGKETQYFGPGTRLLVL.

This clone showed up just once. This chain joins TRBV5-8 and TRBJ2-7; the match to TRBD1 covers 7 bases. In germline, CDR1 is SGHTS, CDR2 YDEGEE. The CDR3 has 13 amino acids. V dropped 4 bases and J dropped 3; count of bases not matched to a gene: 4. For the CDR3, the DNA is TGTGCCAGCAGCCGGGACAGAGTCTACGAGCAGTACTTC. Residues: CASSRDRVYEQYF.

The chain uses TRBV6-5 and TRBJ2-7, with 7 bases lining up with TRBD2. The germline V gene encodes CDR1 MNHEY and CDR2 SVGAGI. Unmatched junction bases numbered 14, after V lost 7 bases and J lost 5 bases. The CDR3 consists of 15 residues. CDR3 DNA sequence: TGTGCCAGCACCCCAAGGGCAAGCGGGAACCACGAGCAGTACTTC. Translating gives CASTPRASGNHEQYF.

The CDR3 protein is CASSYLTNYEQYF. The CDR3 nucleotides read TGTGCCAGCAGTTACCTGACTAACTACGAGCAGTACTTC. The gene calls are TRBV6-2 or TRBV6-3 and TRBJ2-7, with D maybe TRBD2 (5 bases). Germline CDR1 reads MNHEY; CDR2 reads SVGEGT. CDR3 length: 13 residues. V was shortened by 2 bases and J by 3 bases, with 8 bases between the two germline ends.

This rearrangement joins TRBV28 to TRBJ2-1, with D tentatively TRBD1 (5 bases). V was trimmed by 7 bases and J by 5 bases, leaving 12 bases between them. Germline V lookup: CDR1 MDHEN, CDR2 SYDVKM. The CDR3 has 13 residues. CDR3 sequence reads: CASTQVNDNEQFF. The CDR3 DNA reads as TGTGCCAGCACACAGGTCAATGACAATGAGCAGTTCTTC.

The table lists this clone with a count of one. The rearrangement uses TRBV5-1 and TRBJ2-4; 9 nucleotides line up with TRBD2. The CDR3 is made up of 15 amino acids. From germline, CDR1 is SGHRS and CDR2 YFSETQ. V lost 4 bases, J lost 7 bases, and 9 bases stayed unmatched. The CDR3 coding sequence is TGCGCCAGCAGCGAATCTAGCGGGGAGGGCAACATTCAGTACTTC. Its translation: CASSESSGEGNIQYF.

DNA of the CDR3: TGTGCCAGCAGCCAAGATACAGAAGAAAAACTGTTTTTT. This translates into CASSQDTEEKLFF. This chain uses TRBV3-1 (or the pseudogene TRBV3-2) with TRBJ1-4; D is undetermined. Germline loops: CDR1 LGHDT, CDR2 YNNKEL (reference sequence). Trimming took off 0 bases at V and 8 bases at J, with 7 bases between the two ends. This CDR3 comprises 13 residues.

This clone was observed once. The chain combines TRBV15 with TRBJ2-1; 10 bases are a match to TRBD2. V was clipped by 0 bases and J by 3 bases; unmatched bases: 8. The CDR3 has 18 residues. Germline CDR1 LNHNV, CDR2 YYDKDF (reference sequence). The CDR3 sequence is CATSRDRQASGSYNEQFF. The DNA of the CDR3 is TGTGCCACCAGCAGAGATCGACAGGCTAGCGGGAGCTACAATGAGCAGTTCTTC.

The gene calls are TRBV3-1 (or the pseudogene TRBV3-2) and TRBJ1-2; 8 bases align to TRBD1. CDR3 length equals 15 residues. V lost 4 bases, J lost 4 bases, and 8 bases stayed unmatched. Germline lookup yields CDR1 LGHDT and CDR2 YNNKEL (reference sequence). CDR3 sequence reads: CASSPQGARVYGYTF. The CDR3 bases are TGTGCCAGCAGCCCTCAGGGGGCGAGAGTCTATGGCTACACCTTC.